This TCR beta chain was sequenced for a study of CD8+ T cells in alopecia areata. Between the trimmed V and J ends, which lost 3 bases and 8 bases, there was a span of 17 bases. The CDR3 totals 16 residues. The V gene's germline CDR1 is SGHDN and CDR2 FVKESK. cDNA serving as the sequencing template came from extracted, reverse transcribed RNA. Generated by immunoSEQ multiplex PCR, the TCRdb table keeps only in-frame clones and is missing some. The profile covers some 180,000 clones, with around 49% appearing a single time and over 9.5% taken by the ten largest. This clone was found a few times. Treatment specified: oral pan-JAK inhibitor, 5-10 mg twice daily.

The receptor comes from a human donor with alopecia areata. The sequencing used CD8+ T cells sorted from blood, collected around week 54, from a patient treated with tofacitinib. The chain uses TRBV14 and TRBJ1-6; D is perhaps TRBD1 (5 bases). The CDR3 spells CASSHPGRGIDSPLHF. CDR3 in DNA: TGTGCCAGCAGCCATCCCGGGAGGGGTATCGATTCACCCCTCCACTTT.